Listed below are T cell receptor beta chains from one sample, sequenced in a study of graft-versus-host responses after intestinal transplantation. Antigens for these TCRs are unknown. The protocol was immunoSEQ multiplex PCR, while the TCRdb copy is restricted to in-frame clones and leaves out a portion. Found here are tens of thousands of clones, roughly 94% of them singletons; the top ten hold over 0.2%. The sequences come from unstimulated CD4+ T cells sorted from spleen or lymph node cells, collected before transplant. The receptors were gathered from a human donor who was the organ donor for an intestinal transplant. CDR3s include the opening cysteine and the closing phenylalanine or tryptophan. D genes are given only for firm matches. The size of a clone is reported for some rows only, either as once, few or many, or as a class for expanded clones.

d_call j_call clone_size v_call cdr3_nt cdr3_aa
TRBD1 TRBJ2-5 - TRBV5-1 TGCGCCAGCAGCTTGGGAGGGGGCGCAGAGACCCAGTACTTC CASSLGGGAETQYF
TRBD1 TRBJ1-1 - TRBV6-5 TGTGCCAGCAGTGGCCCCGGGACAGGGAACACTGAAGCTTTCTTT CASSGPGTGNTEAFF
- TRBJ2-1 - TRBV5-1 TGCGCCAGCAGCTCAGGGCCCCCCATTGAGCAGTTCTTC CASSSGPPIEQFF
TRBD1 TRBJ1-2 - TRBV29-1 TGCAGCGTCGGGTTTGCTGCGACAGGGAAAAACTATGGCTACACCTTC CSVGFAATGKNYGYTF
- TRBJ2-1 - TRBV20-1 TGCAGTGCAGGGGGAAGGGATGAGCAGTTCTTC CSAGGRDEQFF
TRBD2 TRBJ2-5 - TRBV28 TGTGCCAGCACCTCGGGGGGGTTAAGTTTTTGGGAGCAGTACTTC CASTSGGLSFWEQYF
- TRBJ1-5 - TRBV27 TGTGCCAGCAGTTTTGTTAGGGGTGGACAGCCCCAGCATTTT CASSFVRGGQPQHF
- TRBJ2-5 - TRBV30 TGTGCCTGGTGCCGGGATCTGGAGACCCAGTACTTC CAWCRDLETQYF
- TRBJ1-1 once TRBV5-6 TGTGCCAGCAGCTGGGGCCTCCAAGGGGGGGACACTGAAGCTTTCTTT CASSWGLQGGDTEAFF
- TRBJ2-2 - TRBV9 TGTGCCAGCAGCGTAGCGGGGAGCCCGAACACCGGGGAGCTGTTTTTT CASSVAGSPNTGELFF
- TRBJ1-1 once TRBV5-6 TGTGCCAGCAGCCCGGGACCGCCGAACACTGAAGCTTTCTTT CASSPGPPNTEAFF
- TRBJ1-6 - TRBV6-6 TGTGCCAGCAGCTCCGGGACTCCGGCCCTCCACTTT CASSSGTPALHF
TRBD2 TRBJ2-4 - TRBV10-2 TGCGCCAGCAGTGAGGTAGCGGGTGCCAAAAACATTCAGTACTTC CASSEVAGAKNIQYF
- TRBJ2-1 - TRBV6-5 TGTGCCAGCAGTTACACTCTCCGGGACTACAATGAGCAGTTCTTC CASSYTLRDYNEQFF
TRBD2 TRBJ2-3 - TRBV7-9 TGTGCCAGCAGCTTACTAGCGGACCCCACAGATACGCAGTATTTT CASSLLADPTDTQYF
- TRBJ1-5 - TRBV19 TGTGCCAGTAGTATTGGGACACATAGCAATCAGCCCCAGCATTTT CASSIGTHSNQPQHF
- TRBJ1-5 - TRBV6-6 TGTGCCAGCAACCCATCGACGGGGGGCAATCAGCCCCAGCATTTT CASNPSTGGNQPQHF
TRBD2 TRBJ2-2 - TRBV28 TGTGCCAGCAGTAGCCGACGACTAGCGGGGGGCCTTAACACCGGGGAGCTGTTTTTT CASSSRRLAGGLNTGELFF
- TRBJ2-1 - TRBV7-9 TGTGCCAGCAGCTTTGTTCGGGCCTGGGGTCCGTATGAGCAGTTCTTC CASSFVRAWGPYEQFF
- TRBJ2-7 - TRBV10-2 TGCGCCAGCGGGTTTTACGAGCAGTACTTC CASGFYEQYF
TRBD1 TRBJ1-1 - TRBV6-1 TGTGCCAGCAGGACAGGGGCGAACACTGAAGCTTTCTTT CASRTGANTEAFF
TRBD1 TRBJ1-1 - TRBV28 TGTGCCAGCAGTTTATGGGGACAGATGAACACTGAAGCTTTCTTT CASSLWGQMNTEAFF
- TRBJ2-7 - TRBV7-2 TGTGCCAGCAGCCCCGACTGGGGCCACGAGCAGTACTTC CASSPDWGHEQYF
TRBD2 TRBJ2-5 - TRBV9 TGTGCCAGCAGCGTAGGACTAGCGGACCAAGAGACCCAGTACTTC CASSVGLADQETQYF
TRBD2 TRBJ2-1 - TRBV5-5 TGTGCCAGCAGCCAGCGGGGGGTGCATGAGCAGTTCTTC CASSQRGVHEQFF
- TRBJ2-5 - TRBV21-1 TGTGCCAGCAGCAAGCTCGACAGGGACCAGTACTTC CASSKLDRDQYF
- TRBJ2-6 - TRBV14 TGTGCCAGCAGCCAGAGGTCCGGGGCTGGGGCCAACGTCCTGACTTTC CASSQRSGAGANVLTF
- TRBJ2-5 - TRBV14 TGTGCCAGCACCCGGGGGGCCCCAGGGGAGACCCAGTACTTC CASTRGAPGETQYF
- TRBJ1-2 - TRBV2 TGTGCCAGCAGTGAAAGTCGAGGGTTGGGATATGGCTACACCTTC CASSESRGLGYGYTF
- TRBJ2-7 - TRBV7-2 TGTGCCAGCAGCTTGGGTGTCTCCTACGAGCAGTACTTC CASSLGVSYEQYF
- TRBJ1-2 - TRBV6-5 TGTGCCAGCAGTTACATTCAGGGGCCCTATGGCTACACCTTC CASSYIQGPYGYTF
- TRBJ2-7 - TRBV5-6 TGTGCCAGCAGCTTGACAGGGAGCTACGAGCAGTACTTC CASSLTGSYEQYF
- TRBJ2-3 once TRBV7-2 TGTGCCAGCAGCTTACTAGGCGCAGATACGCAGTATTTT CASSLLGADTQYF
TRBD1 TRBJ2-7 - TRBV15 TGTGCCACCAGCAGAGCTGCAGGGGGCAACTACGAGCAGTACTTC CATSRAAGGNYEQYF
- TRBJ1-2 - TRBV5-1 TGCGCCAGCAGCTCGATACAGGCCCGCGGTAACTATGGCTACACCTTC CASSSIQARGNYGYTF
- TRBJ1-2 - TRBV4-3 TGCGCCAGCAGCCCCGACTGGGCGAAGAACTATGGCTACACCTTC CASSPDWAKNYGYTF
- TRBJ2-2 - TRBV30 TGTGCCTGGAATAGGCTAGCAAACACCGGGGAGCTGTTTTTT CAWNRLANTGELFF
TRBD1 TRBJ1-1 - TRBV7-8 TGTGCCAGCAGCCTAGGTGGGACAGGTGGAACTTTCTTT CASSLGGTGGTFF
- TRBJ2-7 - TRBV5-4 TGTGCCAGCAGCTTGGGGGGGGTGATGAGCTCCTACGAGCAGTACTTC CASSLGGVMSSYEQYF
- TRBJ1-1 - TRBV21-1 TGTGCCAGCAGGGTATGGCTAGCTTACACAATTCGCACTGAAGCTTTCTTT CASRVWLAYTIRTEAFF
TRBD2 TRBJ2-7 - TRBV18 TGTGCCAGCTCAACGGGAGCGGGGGGGCAGTTAGCCTACGAGCAGTACTTC CASSTGAGGQLAYEQYF
TRBD1 TRBJ1-4 - TRBV29-1 TGCAGCGCAGGGGGCTCGGATGAAAAACTGTTTTTT CSAGGSDEKLFF
- TRBJ2-1 - TRBV6-1 TGTGCCAGTCCTGCCTTTGGGGCAAATGAGCAGTTCTTC CASPAFGANEQFF
- TRBJ1-3 - TRBV25-1 TGTGCCAGCAGGGATAGGGCCTCTGGAAACACCATATATTTT CASRDRASGNTIYF
- TRBJ2-3 - TRBV4-3 TGCGCCAGCAGCCAATGGTTAGCCCCAGGAGTGACAGATACGCAGTATTTT CASSQWLAPGVTDTQYF
- TRBJ1-3 - TRBV30 TGTGCCTGGCGGTACTCTGGAAACACCATATATTTT CAWRYSGNTIYF
TRBD2 TRBJ2-1 - TRBV28 TGTGCCAGCAGTTTAACTTATAGCGGGGGGCCTTCCTACAATGAGCAGTTCTTC CASSLTYSGGPSYNEQFF
- TRBJ2-2 - TRBV28 TGTGCCAGCAGCCCGTACGGGGAGCTGTTTTTT CASSPYGELFF
- TRBJ1-1 once TRBV9 TGTGCCAGCAGCGTAGGCGGCAGGGATGACACTGAAGCTTTCTTT CASSVGGRDDTEAFF
- TRBJ1-5 few TRBV7-2 TGTGCCAGCAGCCTCGGAGGGGGGGCGCGGGGCAATCAGCCCCAGCATTTT CASSLGGGARGNQPQHF
- TRBJ1-5 - TRBV4-1 TGCGCCAGCAGCCAAGAAGGCAGGAGGGATCAGCCCCAGCATTTT CASSQEGRRDQPQHF
- TRBJ1-2 once TRBV6-1 TGTGCCAGCAGTGATTTCGCGGCCTATGGCTACACCTTC CASSDFAAYGYTF
TRBD2 TRBJ2-5 - TRBV19 TGTGCCAGTAGTATAGGGGGCGGGGGGTCAGAGACCCAGTACTTC CASSIGGGGSETQYF